The TCR beta chain described here comes from a study of regulatory T cells in long-lasting Graves disease. Concerning this clonotype: Its specificity is unknown.

Stated time point: newly diagnosed GD, antithyroid drugs for less than 3 months. PBMC-extracted RNA yielded the TCR library. Study conclusions and caveats: Compared with new cases, persistent Graves' patients showed reduced TCR diversity.

CDR3-region Arm-PCR and iRepertoire HTBI primers produced the TCR beta libraries. TCRdb processed the multiplex PCR reads anew with MiXCR; each CDR3 protein has one entry. The sample lists around 470,000 distinct CDR3 sequences; 11% to 15% were seen once. J gave up 0 bases and V 1 base, and 7 bases lay outside the gene matches. Germline V gene sequence: CDR1 SGDLS, CDR2 YYNGEE. This CDR3 has 17 residues. These data also featured in a second study, about T cells in Graves' hyperthyroidism and ophthalmopathy. As that report states: Using the HTBI primer set, a first-round RT-PCR was run on the TCR CDR3.

The chain uses TRBV9 and TRBJ2-3; TRBD2 aligns across 8 bases. The receptor was isolated from a woman aged 45-59 years with Graves disease. This specimen consisted of peripheral blood mononuclear cells (PBMCs), obtained at new diagnosis, from a patient treated with antithyroid drugs. CDR3 DNA: TGTGCCAGCAGCGTAACAACAAGCGGGAGCAGCACAGATACGCAGTATTTT. This encodes CASSVTTSGSSTDTQYF.